These 17 T cell receptor beta chains originate from one sample sequenced in a study of blood T cell repertoires in COVID-19. The assay was immunoSEQ multiplex PCR, and TCRdb's table has in-frame clones only and misses some. The sample lists some 260,000 clones; about 93% were seen once. Specimen: PBMCs or T cells enriched from blood (not recorded which). These receptors originate from a woman aged 18-35 years who had recovered from COVID-19.

The rearrangement uses TRBV15 and TRBJ2-7, with 8 bases matching TRBD1. Germline V lookup: CDR1 LNHNV, CDR2 YYDKDF (reference sequence). The CDR3 is made up of 15 amino acids. J was trimmed by 6 bases and V by 3 bases; bases with no gene match: 10. The CDR3 spells CATSREQGGRGEQYF. The CDR3 bases are TGTGCCACCAGCAGGGAACAGGGGGGACGCGGCGAGCAGTACTTC.

This clone showed up just once. The V gene is TRBV5-1, the J gene TRBJ2-3; TRBD1 agrees at 10 bases. The length of the CDR3 is 15 residues. Germline CDR1 SGHRS, CDR2 YFSETQ. Trimming cost V 7 bases and J 2 bases; bases outside gene matches: 7. CDR3 sequence reads: CASGPGTGATDTQYF. The CDR3 bases are TGCGCCAGCGGCCCCGGGACAGGGGCCACAGATACGCAGTATTTT.

The chain combines TRBV7-8 with TRBJ1-5; D is ambiguous. CDR1 and CDR2 (germline): SGHVS, FQNEAQ. This CDR3 has 18 residues. V lost 2 bases and J 0 bases, leaving 17 bases between the germline ends. CDR3 DNA: TGTGCCAGCAGCTTACAAACAGCCTACCCCTATAGCAATCAGCCCCAGCATTTT. It translates to CASSLQTAYPYSNQPQHF.

The J gene is TRBJ1-1, the V gene TRBV11-3; 7 bases align to TRBD1. The CDR3 contains 15 residues. Germline CDR1 is SGHNT and CDR2 is YENEEA. V was clipped by 3 bases and J by 4 bases; unmatched bases: 8. This chain's CDR3 is CASSFTQGYGTEAFF. The CDR3 DNA reads as TGTGCCAGCAGCTTTACACAGGGGTATGGCACTGAAGCTTTCTTT.

J is TRBJ2-7 and V is TRBV7-8; 8 bases line up with TRBD1. The junction had 6 bases not matched to a gene; V was cut back by 2 bases and J by 0 bases. The length of the CDR3 is 16 residues. CDR1 is SGHVS and CDR2 is FQNEAQ in the germline V gene. CDR3 in amino acids: CASSLNTGGSSYEQYF. The CDR3 DNA is TGTGCCAGCAGCTTAAATACAGGGGGGAGCTCCTACGAGCAGTACTTC.

The V call is TRBV27, the J call TRBJ1-5, with D tentatively TRBD1 (5 bases). Germline CDR1 reads MNHEY; CDR2 reads SMNVEV (reference sequence). The CDR3 length is 14 residues. CDR3 sequence reads: CVTQEGQGVQPQHF. In DNA, the CDR3 is TGTGTGACGCAGGAAGGGCAGGGCGTTCAGCCCCAGCATTTT.

The rearrangement joins TRBV5-1 to TRBJ1-2; D may be TRBD1 (5 bases). In germline, CDR1 is SGHRS, CDR2 YFSETQ. The CDR3 loop spans 13 amino acids. Trimming stripped 2 bases from V and 6 bases from J, with 11 bases between. In DNA form, the CDR3 reads TGCGCCAGCAGCTTCGGGGGTGGGGATGGCTACACCTTC. This translates into CASSFGGGDGYTF.

This rearrangement joins TRBV3-1 (or the pseudogene TRBV3-2) to TRBJ1-4, with D perhaps matching TRBD1 (6 bases). Germline V CDR1 and CDR2: LGHDT, YNNKEL (reference sequence). Deletions cut 0 bases from V and 8 bases from J, with 13 bases between. The CDR3 spans 15 residues. DNA for the CDR3: TGTGCCAGCAGCCAAGATCGAGCCCAGGGGGAAAAACTGTTTTTT. This codes for CASSQDRAQGEKLFF.

The J gene is TRBJ1-6, the V gene TRBV9, with TRBD1 matching over 7 bases. Germline V gene lookup returns CDR1 SGDLS and CDR2 YYNGEE. The CDR3 runs 14 residues. The V and J ends lost 0 bases and 12 bases, in that order; junction bases with no gene match: 6. The CDR3 DNA follows: TGTGCCAGCAGCGTAGGTCAGGGGGATATACCCCTCCACTTT. Residues: CASSVGQGDIPLHF.

V gene TRBV5-1 combines with J gene TRBJ2-5, with 11 bases aligning to TRBD2. V gave up 4 bases and J gave up 1 base; unmatched junction bases: 6. The CDR3 runs 16 residues. Germline V gives CDR1 SGHRS, CDR2 YFSETQ. The CDR3 DNA sequence: TGCGCCAGCAGCCCTGGGGGGACTAGCGGCCAAGAGACCCAGTACTTC. Its protein is CASSPGGTSGQETQYF.

This clone was counted a few times. This CDR3 is CASSVDVEDGYTF. The CDR3 DNA is TGTGCCAGCAGCGTAGATGTCGAGGATGGCTACACCTTC. This chain links TRBV9 with TRBJ1-2; D is unclear. V dropped 0 bases and J dropped 6 bases, with 9 bases sitting between them. The CDR3 has 13 amino acids. CDR1 and CDR2 (germline): SGDLS, YYNGEE.

The chain has TRBV5-1 and TRBJ2-7; 12 positions match TRBD2. Germline loops: CDR1 SGHRS, CDR2 YFSETQ. The CDR3 sequence is 14 residues long. The junction had 9 bases not matched to a gene; V was cut back by 5 bases and J by 9 bases. The CDR3 protein is CASSLLAGGFVQYF. The CDR3 region has the DNA TGCGCCAGCAGTTTACTAGCGGGGGGCTTTGTGCAGTACTTC.

The rearrangement links TRBV6-5 to TRBJ1-5; possible D gene TRBD1, 6 bases. The CDR3 extends over 14 amino acids. The V end was cut by 6 bases, the J end by 2 bases, with 11 bases between. Germline CDR1 reads MNHEY; CDR2 reads SVGAGI. In DNA, the CDR3 is TGTGCCAGCAGCTTTCGACAGGGCAATCAGCCCCAGCATTTT. It translates to CASSFRQGNQPQHF.

This clone was picked up one time. V gene TRBV19 combines with J gene TRBJ1-1; TRBD1 agrees at 10 bases. Germline-derived CDR1 and CDR2 are LNHDA and SQIVND (reference sequence). The CDR3 runs to 15 residues. Trimming at V came to 10 bases and at J to 0 bases, leaving 8 bases not matched to a gene. In DNA, the CDR3 is TGTGCCACAATGGACAGGGGGAGGGTGAACACTGAAGCTTTCTTT. Encoded protein: CATMDRGRVNTEAFF.

The V call is TRBV27, the J call TRBJ1-5, with a tentative D call TRBD1 (5 bases). The CDR3 is 14 amino acids. V was clipped by 1 base and J by 7 bases, with 11 bases between them. The germline gives CDR1 MNHEY, CDR2 SMNVEV (reference sequence). CDR3 coding DNA: TGTGCCAGCAGTTTATTAGGCAGGACACAGCCCCAGCATTTT. Its translation is CASSLLGRTQPQHF.

The V and J genes are TRBV19 and TRBJ1-1; D call uncertain. V shed 4 bases and J shed 5 bases, with 11 bases lying between them. CDR3 length: 13 amino acids. The germline CDR1 and CDR2 sequences are LNHDA and SQIVND (reference sequence). CDR3 sequence (DNA): TGTGCCAGTAGTAGGAGGGATCTGACTGAAGCTTTCTTT. Translation: CASSRRDLTEAFF.

V is TRBV6-2 or TRBV6-3 and J is TRBJ1-2; 10 bases line up with TRBD1. J lost 8 bases, V lost 6 bases, and 12 bases had no gene match. The germline V gene has CDR1 MNHEY and CDR2 SVGEGT. This CDR3 comprises 15 residues. The CDR3 loop reads CASSNHPGTGVGYTF. CDR3 DNA: TGTGCCAGCAGCAACCATCCCGGGACAGGGGTCGGCTACACCTTC.